The 8 T cell receptor beta chains listed next were all sequenced from one sample in a study of shared clonotypes between healthy human individuals (dated by TCRdb to the early 2020s). CD8 naive samples consisted of CD45RO-negative cells that were positively selected for CCR7, yielding a CD45RA+CCR7+ population without TemRA cells. The method behind the library was the immunoSEQ multiplex PCR assay. TCRdb's version of the immuneACCESS table is confined to in-frame rearrangements and falls short of the full clone set. An unresolved V gene accounts for under half of the shortfall where checked; the remainder is of unknown origin. The sample records some 2.1 million clones, less than 95% of which are singletons. The biggest ten clones account for around 1.1% of the sample. The specimen was naive CD8+ T cells sorted from blood. In light of the paper, this sample's cell subset or site label describes: CD45RA+CCR7+. Receptor source: a man between 18 and 29 years old in good health.

This chain uses TRBV18 with TRBJ1-2; D gene uncertain. This CDR3 is built from 14 residues. The V gene lost 1 base and the J gene lost 3 bases, with 9 bases spanning the gap. Germline V CDR1 and CDR2: KGHSH, LQKENI. This chain's CDR3 is CASSPRGEDYGYTF. The CDR3 DNA sequence: TGTGCCAGCTCACCACGCGGAGAAGACTATGGCTACACCTTC.

The chain has TRBV4-1 and TRBJ1-1; 7 positions match TRBD1. CDR1 and CDR2 (germline): MGHRA, YSYEKL. Losses at the gene ends were 1 base for V and 5 bases for J; bases not matched to a gene: 7. The CDR3 consists of 15 residues. CDR3 region: CASSQVWDSRTEAFF. The CDR3 nucleotides read TGCGCCAGCAGCCAAGTTTGGGACAGCCGGACTGAAGCTTTCTTT.

The chain has TRBV13 and TRBJ1-4, with 9 bases matching TRBD1. Germline CDR1 PRHDT, CDR2 FYEKMQ (reference sequence). The CDR3 loop spans 15 amino acids. The J segment lost 5 bases and the V segment lost 4 bases, leaving 5 bases of the junction unmatched. Written as DNA, the CDR3 is TGTGCCAGCAGCTCAACAGGGGGCGCGAATGAAAAACTGTTTTTT. It codes for CASSSTGGANEKLFF.

The genes are TRBV14 and TRBJ2-1, with TRBD1 as a possible D gene (5 bases). This CDR3 has 13 amino acids. Trimming removed 1 base at V and 9 bases at J, with 10 bases between. Germline V lookup: CDR1 SGHDN, CDR2 FVKESK. The CDR3 region has the DNA TGTGCCAGCAGCCAAGGACAGACCCGTGAGCAGTTCTTC. Protein product: CASSQGQTREQFF.

This sequence joins TRBV7-6 and TRBJ2-3, with 10 positions matching TRBD2. J gave up 2 bases and V 5 bases, and 10 bases lay outside the gene matches. The CDR3 runs 17 residues. Germline V gene data show CDR1 as SGHVS and CDR2 as FNYEAQ. The CDR3 DNA reads TGTGCCAGCAGCCCTAGGACTAGCGGCACTCTCACAGATACGCAGTATTTT. Encoded protein: CASSPRTSGTLTDTQYF.

Concerning this clone: Other DNA sequences from this sample encode an identical CDR3 as well. The CDR3 loop is CASSLGAGGGYTF. The CDR3 DNA is TGTGCCAGCAGCCTGGGGGCAGGTGGAGGCTACACCTTC. The chain couples TRBV5-6 to TRBJ1-2, with a weak D call TRBD1 (6 bases). Trimming cost V 4 bases and J 8 bases, with 15 bases left between them. Germline assignment: CDR1 SGHDT and CDR2 YYEEEE. The CDR3 spans 13 residues.

The rearrangement uses TRBV2 and TRBJ1-2; D is unclear. Looked up from germline, CDR1 is SNHLY and CDR2 is FYNNEI. Trimming cost V 2 bases and J 4 bases, with 11 bases left between them. The CDR3 runs to 14 residues. The CDR3 region is CASSEYGQSYGYTF. For the CDR3, the DNA is TGTGCCAGCAGTGAATACGGGCAGTCCTATGGCTACACCTTC. The full variable domain, in which reference TRBV2 and TRBJ1-2 provide the parts outside the CDR3, is EPEVTQTPSHQVTQMGQEVILRCVPISNHLYFYWYRQILGQKVEFLVSFYNNEISEKSEIFDDQFSVERPDGSNFTLKIRSTKLEDSAMYFCASSEYGQSYGYTFGSGTRLTVV.

With regard to this clone: The sample carries other DNA sequences with the same CDR3. The CDR3 nucleotides read TGTGCCAGCAGCTCCGGCTCTAACTATGGCTACACCTTC. This encodes CASSSGSNYGYTF. V is TRBV27 and J is TRBJ1-2; D uncertain. CDR1 and CDR2 from the germline V gene are MNHEY and SMNVEV (reference sequence). V was pared by 6 bases and J by 0 bases, with 8 bases between. This CDR3 spans 13 amino acids.